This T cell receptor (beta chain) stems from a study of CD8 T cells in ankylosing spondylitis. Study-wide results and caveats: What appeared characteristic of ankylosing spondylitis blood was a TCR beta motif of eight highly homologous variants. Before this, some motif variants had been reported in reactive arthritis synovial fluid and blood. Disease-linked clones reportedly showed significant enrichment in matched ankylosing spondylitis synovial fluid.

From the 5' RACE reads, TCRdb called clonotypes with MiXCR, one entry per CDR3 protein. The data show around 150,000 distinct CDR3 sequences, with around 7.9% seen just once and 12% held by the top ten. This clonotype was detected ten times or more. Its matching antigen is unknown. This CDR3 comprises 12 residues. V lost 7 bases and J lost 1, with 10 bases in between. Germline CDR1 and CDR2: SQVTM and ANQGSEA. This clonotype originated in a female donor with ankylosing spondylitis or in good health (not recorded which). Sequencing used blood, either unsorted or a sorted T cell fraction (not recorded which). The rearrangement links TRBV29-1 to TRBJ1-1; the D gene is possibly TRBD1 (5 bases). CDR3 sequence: CSGDSQNTEAFF. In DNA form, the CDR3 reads TGCAGCGGTGACAGTCAGAACACTGAAGCTTTCTTT.